This passage covers 8 T cell receptor beta chains from one sample sequenced in a study of control samples from healthy donors and cancer patients. TCRdb's table, derived via immunoSEQ multiplex PCR, lists solely in-frame clones and lacks some. The data hold around 180,000 clones, with just over 85% observed a single time. The sequenced material came from blood. These receptors were taken from a woman aged 25 to 39 in good health.

This clone showed up just a few times. The chain links TRBV4-1 to TRBJ1-5, with D possibly TRBD1 on 6 matching bases. Deletions cut 2 bases from V and 4 bases from J, with 15 bases between. The CDR3 consists of 16 residues. CDR1 is MGHRA, CDR2 YSYEKL, per germline. CDR3 sequence (DNA): TGCGCCAGCAGCCAAATGGCCGGGACACGTAATCAGCCCCAGCATTTT. It encodes CASSQMAGTRNQPQHF.

The rearrangement uses TRBV6-5 and TRBJ1-5; tentative D call: TRBD1 (5 bases). CDR1 is MNHEY, CDR2 SVGAGI, per germline. V was trimmed by 2 bases and J by 4 bases, leaving 6 bases between them. The CDR3 contains 13 residues. CDR3 DNA: TGTGCCAGCAGTTACAAGGGGAATCAGCCCCAGCATTTT. Translation: CASSYKGNQPQHF.

The chain employs TRBV24-1 and TRBJ2-3, with D possibly called TRBD1 or TRBD2 (5 bases each). Germline V lookup: CDR1 KGHDR, CDR2 SFDVKD. Trimming removed 7 bases from V and 2 bases from J, with 21 bases in between. This CDR3 has 17 residues. The DNA of the CDR3 is TGTGCCACCAGGCCTGGGGTTCGGGACGGCCCCACAGATACGCAGTATTTT. Its protein product is CATRPGVRDGPTDTQYF.

The chain couples TRBV7-2 to TRBJ2-5; D is unclear. The germline CDR1 and CDR2 sequences are SGHTA and FQGNSA. V was trimmed by 2 bases and J by 5 bases, leaving 12 bases between them. The CDR3 contains 14 residues. CDR3 region: CASSLSPTWETQYF. For the CDR3, the DNA is TGTGCCAGCAGCTTAAGCCCGACGTGGGAGACCCAGTACTTC.

The J gene is TRBJ2-1, the V gene TRBV11-2; TRBD2 agrees at 13 bases. The CDR3 runs 17 residues. CDR1 and CDR2 (germline): SGHAT, FQNNGV. J gave up 5 bases and V 5 bases, and 9 bases lay outside the gene matches. CDR3: CASSRGLGLAGNNEQFF. CDR3 DNA: TGTGCCAGCAGCCGAGGCCTGGGACTAGCGGGGAACAATGAGCAGTTCTTC.

In this sample, this clone turned up once. V usage is TRBV3-1 (or the pseudogene TRBV3-2) and J usage is TRBJ2-3; 8 bases align to TRBD1. Germline values: CDR1 LGHDT, CDR2 YNNKEL (reference sequence). CDR3 length: 15 amino acids. V dropped 4 bases and J dropped 6; count of bases not matched to a gene: 9. CDR3 nucleotide sequence: TGTGCCAGCAGCCCCTGGGACAGGACAAAGGATACGCAGTATTTT. This codes for CASSPWDRTKDTQYF.

This chain links TRBV3-1 (or the pseudogene TRBV3-2) with TRBJ1-2; D is undetermined. With 2 bases removed from V and 8 bases from J, the gap between germline ends came to 15 bases. The CDR3 contains 14 residues. Germline loops: CDR1 LGHDT, CDR2 YNNKEL (reference sequence). CDR3: CASSQLNGVLGYTF. DNA of the CDR3: TGTGCCAGCAGCCAATTAAATGGAGTATTAGGCTACACCTTC.

This chain links TRBV5-1 with TRBJ2-3, with D perhaps TRBD1 (6 bases). Germline lookup yields CDR1 SGHRS and CDR2 YFSETQ. This CDR3 region has 17 residues. V was cut by 4 bases and J by 2 bases, with 20 bases left in between. The CDR3 sequence is CASSPNADRTFTDTQYF. In DNA form, the CDR3 reads TGCGCCAGCAGCCCCAACGCGGACAGAACCTTCACAGATACGCAGTATTTT.